This entry is about one TCR beta chain. A read error may account for a junction end that differs from germline. This sample stems from a study of T cells in Graves' hyperthyroidism and ophthalmopathy. The germline CDR1 and CDR2 sequences are SGHDT and YYEEEE. This CDR3 contains 13 residues. Amplification of TCR beta CDR3 regions was performed using RNA transcripts as template. Primed by the HTBI set, a first-round RT-PCR was run on the TCR CDR3. TCRdb reprocessed the multiplex PCR reads with MiXCR, giving one entry per CDR3 protein. This sample has tens of thousands of distinct CDR3 sequences, with around 40% found just once.

The sequenced material came from blood. This receptor was identified in a young woman with Graves' hyperthyroidism. The chain employs TRBV5-6 and TRBJ1-1; D uncertain. Written as DNA, the CDR3 is TGTGCCAGCAGCTCGGCCCGGGTAGTTGAAGCCTTCTTT. It specifies CASSSARVVEAFF.